This T cell receptor beta chain comes out of a study of T cell responses to AZD1222 COVID-19 vaccine. Study-wide results and caveats: Repertoires in all cases were sampled only once the peak T cell response had passed. Variant regions that are unmutated are reportedly the target of nearly half of spike-specific TCRs. Clonal diversity may have been underestimated in mostly white British donors.

Clones were sequenced by immunoSEQ multiplex PCR, and TCRdb holds only the in-frame ones, with some missing. This table has about 130,000 clones, 75% to 90% appearing once. Note on this clone: Its antigen is not known.

The source of this sequence is an adult in good health. Specimen: peripheral blood, collected on day 0 of AZD1222 vaccination.

The chain's CDR3 is CASSVVISGEQFF. As DNA, the CDR3 is TGTGCCAGCAGCGTAGTGATTTCGGGGGAGCAGTTCTTC. The chain has TRBV9 and TRBJ2-1, with D maybe TRBD2 (5 bases). V gave up 0 bases and J gave up 10 bases, with 11 bases separating them. Germline assignment: CDR1 SGDLS and CDR2 YYNGEE. The CDR3 contains 13 residues.